This T cell receptor beta chain was sequenced for a study of breast tumors, draining lymph nodes, adjacent tissues (dated by TCRdb to 2015 to 2016). Study-level background: TCR beta repertoires were compared across tumor, adjacent nontumor tissue and axillary lymph nodes obtained from breast cancer patients. The study was designed to assess the relationships and possible T-cell exchange between tumor, surrounding tissue and draining lymph node repertoires in human breast cancer.

Lymph node samples came from the axillary draining lymph nodes of breast cancer patients. Results and caveats for the whole study, not just this receptor: The data were judged consistent with most tumor T cells deriving from the lymph node and then expanding within tumor tissue. Tumor and nontumor tissue repertoires were significantly more similar in luminal-like than in basal-like breast cancer. The conclusion that tumor T cells originate in lymph nodes was presented as consistent with a hypothesis rather than as directly demonstrated. Tumor T-cell repertoires showed less diversity than lymph node repertoires and more diversity than nontumor tissue repertoires, and tumor T-cell repertoires showed preferential V and J gene usage.

V drops 5 bases and J drops 1 base, leaving 17 bases in between. The CDR3 contains 17 residues, cysteine and phenylalanine counted. This entry keeps only the CDR3 DNA: 51 bases, framed from base 1. CDR1 and CDR2, per the germline V gene (reference sequence), are MNHNY and SVGAGI. Regarding this clonotype: The clone's antigen remains unknown. Base qualities are missing; no much larger clone stands one base away.

TCRdb records Illumina HiSeq 2000 as the sequencer. TCR beta chain libraries were generated by multiplex PCR amplification. The amplified TCR beta chain products were analyzed by high-throughput sequencing. TCRdb cleaned the public reads at Q25 with fastp, built clones with MiXCR and kept in-frame beta chains. Entries that share a CDR3 protein sequence are merged under the most common genes and DNA. Present in this sample are approximately 210,000 distinct CDR3 sequences, 30% to 35% of which were seen just once. The leading ten clones occupy 3% to 4.5% of the sample. The sequence was collected from a female donor with breast cancer. Some clones in this sample may be carry-over from other donors' samples. Rearrangement joined TRBV6-6 to TRBJ2-2; no D gene call is confident. The sequencing sample was made of axillary lymph node tissue. For the CDR3, the sequence is CASSPPEVIGNTGELFF. In nucleotide form, the sequence is TGTGCCAGCAGTCCCCCCGAGGTTATCGGGAACACCGGGGAGCTGTTTTTT.